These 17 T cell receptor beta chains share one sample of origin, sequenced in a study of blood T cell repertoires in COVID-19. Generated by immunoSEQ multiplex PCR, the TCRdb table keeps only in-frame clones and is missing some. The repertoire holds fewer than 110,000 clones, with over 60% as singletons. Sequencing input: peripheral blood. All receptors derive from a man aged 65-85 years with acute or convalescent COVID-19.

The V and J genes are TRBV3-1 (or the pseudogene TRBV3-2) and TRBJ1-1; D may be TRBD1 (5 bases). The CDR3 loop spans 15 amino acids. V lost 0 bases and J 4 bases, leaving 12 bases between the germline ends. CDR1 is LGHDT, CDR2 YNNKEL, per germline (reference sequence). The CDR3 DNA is TGTGCCAGCAGCCAAGATCTGGGGGGTGGCACTGAAGCTTTCTTT. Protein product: CASSQDLGGGTEAFF.

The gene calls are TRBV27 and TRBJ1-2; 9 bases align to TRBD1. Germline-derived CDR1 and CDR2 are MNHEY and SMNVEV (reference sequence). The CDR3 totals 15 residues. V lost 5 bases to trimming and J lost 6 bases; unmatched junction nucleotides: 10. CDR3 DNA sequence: TGTGCCAGCAGTCCCATCCCCGGGACAGGGCATGGCTACACCTTC. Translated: CASSPIPGTGHGYTF.

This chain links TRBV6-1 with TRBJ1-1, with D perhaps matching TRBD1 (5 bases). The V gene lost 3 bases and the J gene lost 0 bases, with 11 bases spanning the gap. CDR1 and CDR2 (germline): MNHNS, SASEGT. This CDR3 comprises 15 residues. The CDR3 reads CASSEGRGMNTEAFF. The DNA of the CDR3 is TGTGCCAGCAGTGAGGGGAGGGGTATGAACACTGAAGCTTTCTTT.

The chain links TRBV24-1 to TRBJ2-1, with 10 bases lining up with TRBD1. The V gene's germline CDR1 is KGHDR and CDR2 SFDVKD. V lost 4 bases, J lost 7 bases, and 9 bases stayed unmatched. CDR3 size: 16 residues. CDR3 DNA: TGTGCCACCAGTGACCCCGGGACAGGGGCAATAAATGAGCAGTTCTTC. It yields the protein CATSDPGTGAINEQFF.

In nucleotides, the CDR3 is TGTGCCAGTAGTACGACTAGCGGGGGGACCTCTGGGGCCAACGTCCTGACTTTC. It translates to CASSTTSGGTSGANVLTF. The chain combines TRBV19 with TRBJ2-6; TRBD2 agrees at 13 bases. Germline CDR1 reads LNHDA; CDR2 reads SQIVND (reference sequence). The CDR3 spans 18 residues. The ends lost 4 bases at V and 0 bases at J; junction bases unmatched: 3.

The CDR3 coding sequence is TGCGCCAGCAAAGCAGGGATGAACACTGAAGCTTTCTTT. Protein sequence: CASKAGMNTEAFF. The gene calls are TRBV10-1 and TRBJ1-1, with a possible D match to TRBD1 (5 bases). CDR1 is WNHNN, CDR2 SYGVQD, per germline (reference sequence). Between the trimmed V and J ends, which lost 7 bases and 0 bases, there was a span of 9 bases. The CDR3 runs 13 residues.

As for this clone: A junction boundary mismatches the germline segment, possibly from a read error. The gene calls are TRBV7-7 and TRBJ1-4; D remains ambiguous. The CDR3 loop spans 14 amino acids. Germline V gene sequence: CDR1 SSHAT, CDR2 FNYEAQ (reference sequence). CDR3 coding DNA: TGTGCTAGCAGCCCGAGGGAGGTTGGTGAAAAACTGTTTTTT. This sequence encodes CASSPREVGEKLFF.

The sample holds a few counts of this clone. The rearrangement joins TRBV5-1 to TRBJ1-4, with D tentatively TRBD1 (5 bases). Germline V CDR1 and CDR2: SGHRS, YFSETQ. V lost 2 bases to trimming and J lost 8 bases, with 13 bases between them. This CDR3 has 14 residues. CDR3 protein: CASSFNQGGEKLFF. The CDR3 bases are TGCGCCAGCAGCTTTAATCAGGGTGGGGAAAAACTGTTTTTT. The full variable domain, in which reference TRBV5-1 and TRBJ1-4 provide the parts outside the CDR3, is KAGVTQTPRYLIKTRGQQVTLSCSPISGHRSVSWYQQTPGQGLQFLFEYFSETQRNKGNFPGRFSGRQFSNSRSEMNVSTLELGDSALYLCASSFNQGGEKLFFGSGTQLSVL.

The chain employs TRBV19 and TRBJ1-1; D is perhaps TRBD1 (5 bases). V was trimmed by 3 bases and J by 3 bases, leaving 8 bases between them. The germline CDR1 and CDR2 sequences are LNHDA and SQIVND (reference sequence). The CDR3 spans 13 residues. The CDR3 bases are TGTGCCAGTAGTATTAAGGGGTACACTGAAGCTTTCTTT. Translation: CASSIKGYTEAFF. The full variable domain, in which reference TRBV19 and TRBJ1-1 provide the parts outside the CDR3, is DGGITQSPKYLFRKEGQNVTLSCEQNLNHDAMYWYRQDPGQGLRLIYYSQIVNDFQKGDIAEGYSVSREKKESFPLTVTSAQKNPTAFYLCASSIKGYTEAFFGQGTRLTVV.

CDR3 loop: CASSAGRGEEQYF. CDR3 DNA sequence: TGCGCCAGCAGCGCCGGACGGGGAGAAGAGCAGTACTTC. V gene TRBV10-1 combines with J gene TRBJ2-7; perhaps TRBD2 as D (5 bases). The V gene's germline CDR1 is WNHNN and CDR2 SYGVQD (reference sequence). CDR3 length: 13 residues. Trimming removed 6 bases at V and 7 bases at J, with 16 bases between.

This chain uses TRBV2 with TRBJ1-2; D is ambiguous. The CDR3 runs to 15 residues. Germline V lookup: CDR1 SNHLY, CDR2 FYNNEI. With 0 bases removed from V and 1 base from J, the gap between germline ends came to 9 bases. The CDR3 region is CASSEALTVNYGYTF. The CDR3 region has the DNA TGTGCCAGCAGTGAAGCACTAACCGTTAACTATGGCTACACCTTC.

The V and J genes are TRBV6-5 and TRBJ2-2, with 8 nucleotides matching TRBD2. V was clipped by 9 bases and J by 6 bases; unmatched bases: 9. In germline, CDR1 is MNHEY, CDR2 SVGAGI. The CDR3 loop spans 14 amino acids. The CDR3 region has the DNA TGTGCCAGTTTTCAAAGCGGGAGTCCCGGGGAGCTGTTTTTT. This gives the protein CASFQSGSPGELFF.

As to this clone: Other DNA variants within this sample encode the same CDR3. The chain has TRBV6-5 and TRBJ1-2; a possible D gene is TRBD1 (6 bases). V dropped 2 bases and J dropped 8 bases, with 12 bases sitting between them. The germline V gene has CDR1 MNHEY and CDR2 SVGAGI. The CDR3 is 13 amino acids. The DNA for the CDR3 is TGTGCCAGCAGTTACGCAGGGGCTGGCGGCTACACCTTC. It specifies CASSYAGAGGYTF.

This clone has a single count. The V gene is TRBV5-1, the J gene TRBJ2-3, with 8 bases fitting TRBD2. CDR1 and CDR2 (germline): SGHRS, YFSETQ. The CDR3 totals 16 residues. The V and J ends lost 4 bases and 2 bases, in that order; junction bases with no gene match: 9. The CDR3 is CASSPGSGGATDTQYF. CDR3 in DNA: TGCGCCAGCAGCCCGGGGTCCGGGGGGGCCACAGATACGCAGTATTTT. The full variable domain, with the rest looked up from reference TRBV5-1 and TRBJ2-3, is KAGVTQTPRYLIKTRGQQVTLSCSPISGHRSVSWYQQTPGQGLQFLFEYFSETQRNKGNFPGRFSGRQFSNSRSEMNVSTLELGDSALYLCASSPGSGGATDTQYFGPGTRLTVL.

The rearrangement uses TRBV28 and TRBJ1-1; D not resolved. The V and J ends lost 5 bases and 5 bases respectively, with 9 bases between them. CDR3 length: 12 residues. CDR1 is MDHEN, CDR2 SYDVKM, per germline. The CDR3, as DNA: TGTGCCAGCAGTCCAAGAGCTACTGAAGCTTTCTTT. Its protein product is CASSPRATEAFF.

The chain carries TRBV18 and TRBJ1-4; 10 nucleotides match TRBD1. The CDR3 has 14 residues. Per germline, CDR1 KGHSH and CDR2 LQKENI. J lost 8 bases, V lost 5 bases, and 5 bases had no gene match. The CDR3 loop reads CASSTGQGREKLFF. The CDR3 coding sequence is TGTGCCAGCTCAACGGGACAGGGGCGCGAAAAACTGTTTTTT.

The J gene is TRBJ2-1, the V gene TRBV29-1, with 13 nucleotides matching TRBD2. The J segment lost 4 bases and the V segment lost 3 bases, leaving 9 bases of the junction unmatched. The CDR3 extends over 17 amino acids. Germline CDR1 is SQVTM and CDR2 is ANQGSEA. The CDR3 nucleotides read TGCAGCGTTGACCGGACTAGCGGGGGCCTCCTATACAATGAGCAGTTCTTC. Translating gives CSVDRTSGGLLYNEQFF.